This T cell receptor beta chain stems from a study of PD-1 and CTLA-4 blockade in melanoma. The CDR3 contains 12 residues. Trimming removed 3 bases at V and 5 bases at J, with 7 bases between. The germline CDR1 and CDR2 sequences are ENHRY and SYGVKD. Method: immunoSEQ multiplex PCR; TCRdb's copy keeps in-frame clones and lacks some. The data contain 7,000 to 8,000 clones, 80% of them singletons. The TCR originated in a human donor with melanoma. The chain employs TRBV10-3 and TRBJ2-5; D gene ambiguous. Specimen: CD8+ T cells from peripheral blood, collected before anti-PD-1 treatment. The CDR3 spells CAISDGPETQYF. DNA for the CDR3: TGTGCCATCAGTGACGGGCCGGAGACCCAGTACTTC.